This T cell receptor beta chain was profiled in a study of T cell repertoires in cytomegalovirus infection. Turning to the study itself: Indications came from public TCR beta signatures; they pointed to CMV infection and to a matching HLA type.

This CDR3 comprises 17 residues. Germline lookup yields CDR1 GTSNPN and CDR2 SVGIG (reference sequence). Whole-study findings and limits: Across the ex vivo response, the dominant clonotypes were HLA-C-restricted CMV-specific TCR beta clonotypes.

TCRdb reprocessed the reads with MiXCR, giving one entry per CDR3 protein. The profile shows roughly 200,000 distinct CDR3 sequences, 9.5% of them singletons. This clonotype was found a few times. Its antigen remains unknown. The junction does not match germline at one end; this may be a read error. Sequencing input: PBMCs. The receptor was isolated from a human donor in good health (CMV status not recorded). Some clones in this sample may be carry-over from other donors' samples. The rearrangement links TRBV30 to TRBJ2-1, with 10 bases identical to TRBD2. The CDR3 nucleotides read TGTGCCTGGATTGGGGCTAGCGGGGGTCGCTCCTACAATGAGAAGTTCTTC. Translation gives CAWIGASGGRSYNEKFF.